The 20 T cell receptor beta chains given below trace back to one sample, sequenced in a study of cytomegalovirus exposure and HLA in healthy donors. Generated by immunoSEQ multiplex PCR, the TCRdb table keeps only in-frame clones and is missing some. Of about 280,000 clones listed, over 75% are singletons. The source material was PBMCs. All receptors come from a woman aged 18-29 years in good health and CMV-seronegative.

The CDR3 DNA is TGCGCCAGCAGCCGAGGACTAGCGTGGTACAATGAGCAGTTCTTC. Translated: CASSRGLAWYNEQFF. The chain has TRBV4-1 and TRBJ2-1; 9 nucleotides agree with TRBD2. Germline V gene sequence: CDR1 MGHRA, CDR2 YSYEKL. Unmatched junction bases numbered 5, after V lost 4 bases and J lost 4 bases. CDR3 length: 15 residues.

This chain connects TRBV6-1 to TRBJ2-7, with 9 bases identical to TRBD1. V was clipped by 8 bases and J by 4 bases; unmatched bases: 9. This CDR3 has 14 amino acids. The germline V gene encodes CDR1 MNHNS and CDR2 SASEGT. The CDR3: CASRGGQGSYEQYF. The CDR3, as DNA: TGTGCCAGCCGCGGGGGACAGGGTAGTTACGAGCAGTACTTC.

The genes are TRBV13 and TRBJ2-7; unclear D gene. Germline V gene sequence: CDR1 PRHDT, CDR2 FYEKMQ (reference sequence). CDR3 length: 14 amino acids. V lost 0 bases and J lost 4, with 10 bases in between. The CDR3, as DNA: TGTGCCAGCAGCTTAGGAAGTCAGTATTACGAGCAGTACTTC. It encodes CASSLGSQYYEQYF.

The rearrangement links TRBV9 to TRBJ1-5, with TRBD1 as a possible D gene (5 bases). This CDR3 has 14 residues. CDR1 and CDR2 from the germline V gene are SGDLS and YYNGEE. The V end lost 3 bases, the J end lost 5 bases, and 12 bases lay between the germline ends. As DNA, the CDR3 is TGTGCCAGCAGCGGCCCGGACACCCATCAGCCCCAGCATTTT. Amino acid sequence: CASSGPDTHQPQHF.

This sequence joins TRBV30 and TRBJ2-1, with 8 bases fitting TRBD2. Germline CDR1 GTSNPN, CDR2 SVGIG (reference sequence). CDR3 length: 17 amino acids. V lost 1 base, J lost 0 bases, and 8 bases stayed unmatched. CDR3 bases: TGTGCCTGGAGTGCCGGGGGGGGAGCTCTCTCCTACAATGAGCAGTTCTTC. Its translation is CAWSAGGGALSYNEQFF.

The chain has TRBV15 and TRBJ2-7, with D maybe TRBD1 (6 bases). V was pared by 5 bases and J by 4 bases, with 18 bases between. The CDR3 spans 15 residues. Germline V gives CDR1 LNHNV, CDR2 YYDKDF (reference sequence). CDR3 loop: CATSSGADPSYEQYF. The DNA of the CDR3 is TGTGCCACCAGCTCAGGGGCGGATCCCAGTTACGAGCAGTACTTC.

J is TRBJ2-5 and V is TRBV28; maybe TRBD2 (5 bases). The CDR3 contains 15 residues. CDR1 is MDHEN, CDR2 SYDVKM, per germline. Trimming took off 6 bases at V and 0 bases at J, with 14 bases between the two ends. The CDR3 coding sequence is TGTGCCAGCAGCCTTCCGGGGAATTACCAAGAGACCCAGTACTTC. Translation: CASSLPGNYQETQYF.

The chain links TRBV27 to TRBJ2-1, with unresolved D. The V end lost 3 bases, the J end lost 12 bases, and 15 bases lay between the germline ends. The germline CDR1 and CDR2 sequences are MNHEY and SMNVEV (reference sequence). The CDR3 sequence is 13 residues long. CDR3 in DNA: TGTGCCAGCAGTTTCCGAGGCAGTTTCGGGCAGTTCTTC. Its protein is CASSFRGSFGQFF.

The V and J genes are TRBV2 and TRBJ2-1; 7 nucleotides align to TRBD2. The CDR3 consists of 12 residues. The germline V gene encodes CDR1 SNHLY and CDR2 FYNNEI. Unmatched junction bases numbered 6, after V lost 8 bases and J lost 8 bases. CDR3 loop: CASGGGVDEQFF. CDR3 sequence (DNA): TGTGCCAGCGGGGGGGGTGTGGATGAGCAGTTCTTC.

The chain links TRBV4-3 to TRBJ1-3, with 7 nucleotides matching TRBD1. The germline CDR1 and CDR2 sequences are LGHNA and YSLEER. This CDR3 spans 16 amino acids. V shed 1 base, J shed 0 bases, and the junction held 3 bases outside the gene matches. The CDR3, as DNA: TGCGCCAGCAGCCAAGGACAGGGCAACTCTGGAAACACCATATATTTT. Protein product: CASSQGQGNSGNTIYF.

The rearrangement joins TRBV9 to TRBJ2-1; the match to TRBD2 covers 7 bases. Germline values: CDR1 SGDLS, CDR2 YYNGEE. CDR3 length: 14 residues. The V gene end was trimmed by 3 bases and the J gene end by 5 bases; junction bases not matched to a gene: 5. This CDR3 is CASSASGTNNEQFF. CDR3 coding DNA: TGTGCCAGCAGCGCGAGCGGGACCAACAATGAGCAGTTCTTC.

This clone has just one count. The V call is TRBV27, the J call TRBJ1-6; no firm D call. The CDR3 has 15 amino acids. V was clipped by 3 bases and J by 0 bases, with 6 bases between them. Germline CDR1 and CDR2: MNHEY and SMNVEV (reference sequence). The CDR3 sequence is CASSFESSYNSPLHF. CDR3 nucleotide sequence: TGTGCCAGCAGTTTTGAGAGCTCCTATAATTCACCCCTCCACTTT.

The CDR3 here is CASSLDRGQNTEAFF. CDR3 bases: TGTGCCAGCTCACTGGACAGGGGGCAAAACACTGAAGCTTTCTTT. The chain links TRBV18 to TRBJ1-1, with 11 positions matching TRBD1. The CDR3 length is 15 residues. J was trimmed by 2 bases and V by 4 bases; bases with no gene match: 3. Germline V gene sequence: CDR1 KGHSH, CDR2 LQKENI. Full variable domain (rest looked up from reference TRBV18 and TRBJ1-1): NAGVMQNPRHLVRRRGQEARLRCSPMKGHSHVYWYRQLPEEGLKFMVYLQKENIIDESGMPKERFSAEFPKEGPSILRIQQVVRGDSAAYFCASSLDRGQNTEAFFGQGTRLTVV.

This clone has only one observation. V gene TRBV27 combines with J gene TRBJ1-4; D is unresolved. Germline V gene sequence: CDR1 MNHEY, CDR2 SMNVEV (reference sequence). This CDR3 spans 14 amino acids. V was trimmed by 0 bases and J by 7 bases, leaving 9 bases between them. DNA for the CDR3: TGTGCCAGCAGTTTATCTGACTTTGGTGAAAAACTGTTTTTT. It yields the protein CASSLSDFGEKLFF.

The chain uses TRBV28 and TRBJ2-7, with 7 bases fitting TRBD1. V lost 8 bases and J lost 0; bases outside the gene matches: 7. The CDR3 runs to 14 residues. The germline V gene encodes CDR1 MDHEN and CDR2 SYDVKM. CDR3 sequence: CASHRGPHSYEQYF. The CDR3 DNA sequence: TGTGCCAGCCACAGGGGACCCCACTCCTACGAGCAGTACTTC.

The chain carries TRBV5-1 and TRBJ1-3, with 7 bases fitting TRBD1. V lost 4 bases, J lost 0 bases, and 7 bases stayed unmatched. This CDR3 contains 16 residues. Germline V gives CDR1 SGHRS, CDR2 YFSETQ. The CDR3 reads CASSRTGPASGNTIYF. CDR3 sequence (DNA): TGCGCCAGCAGCCGGACAGGTCCTGCCTCTGGAAACACCATATATTTT.

The CDR3 spells CASSPDAARGYGYTF. The CDR3, as DNA: TGCGCCAGCAGCCCAGACGCGGCCAGGGGCTATGGCTACACCTTC. V usage is TRBV5-1 and J usage is TRBJ1-2, with TRBD1 as a possible D gene (6 bases). Deletions cut 4 bases from V and 4 bases from J, with 17 bases between. The CDR3 extends over 15 amino acids. Germline V CDR1 and CDR2: SGHRS, YFSETQ.

The DNA for the CDR3 is TGTGCCAGCAGCTTAGGGTCTAGGGGGCTTAGCAATCAGCCCCAGCATTTT. Amino acid sequence: CASSLGSRGLSNQPQHF. The rearrangement uses TRBV7-6 and TRBJ1-5, with 7 positions matching TRBD1. The CDR3 has 17 residues. The germline CDR1 and CDR2 sequences are SGHVS and FNYEAQ. V was clipped by 1 base and J by 0 bases; unmatched bases: 6.

This clone was seen just once. The gene calls are TRBV2 and TRBJ2-1; 9 nucleotides align to TRBD1. Germline CDR1 reads SNHLY; CDR2 reads FYNNEI. The CDR3 runs to 14 residues. V lost 6 bases, J lost 8 bases, and 8 bases stayed unmatched. The CDR3 sequence: CASRGTGRTYEQFF. In DNA, the CDR3 is TGTGCCAGCAGAGGGACAGGGCGGACATATGAGCAGTTCTTC.

The chain joins TRBV19 to TRBJ2-7; 8 bases map to TRBD1. Germline CDR1 is LNHDA and CDR2 is SQIVND (reference sequence). The V gene end was trimmed by 5 bases and the J gene end by 3 bases; junction bases not matched to a gene: 6. The CDR3 totals 14 residues. The CDR3: CASSARDRIYEQYF. CDR3 DNA: TGTGCCAGTAGTGCCCGGGACAGGATCTACGAGCAGTACTTC.